The source of this TCR beta chain is a study of regulatory dendritic cells for organ transplantation. Study in general: LPS was added to dendritic cell cultures on day 6. General study points: Between individuals, the alloreactive memory CD8+ T cell pool differed considerably. Naive T cells showed high diversity, memory cells less, memory CD8+ least.

The CDR3 extends over 15 amino acids. Germline CDR1 is SGDLS and CDR2 is YYNGEE. Trimming at V came to 4 bases and at J to 0 bases, leaving 3 bases not matched to a gene. The protocol was immunoSEQ multiplex PCR, while the TCRdb copy is restricted to in-frame clones and leaves out a portion. The sample consists of over 8,000 clones, around 80% of them appearing once. In the case of this clone: The antigen remains undetermined.

Sorted subsets were CFSE-labeled and cultured roughly 5 days with allogeneic dendritic cells. Naive CD45RA+ and memory CD45RO+ CD4+ or CD8+ T cells were FACS-sorted. This chain links TRBV9 with TRBJ2-1, with 8 bases lining up with TRBD2. Input material: memory CD4+ T cells from blood cultured with dendritic cells. The sample's subset: CD45RO+ memory T cells. This receptor was obtained from a human donor in good health. The CDR3 reads CASSRGGSSYNEQFF. CDR3 coding DNA: TGTGCCAGCAGCCGCGGGGGGAGCTCCTACAATGAGCAGTTCTTC.